This T cell receptor beta chain is from a study of blood T cell repertoires in COVID-19 (dated by TCRdb to about 2020). In terms of the full investigation: Samples from collaborators originated in the United States, Italy and Spain and spanned both the acute and convalescent phases of COVID-19. The prospective study material was composed of cDNA or gDNA derived from T cells, B-cell-depleted T cells, or PBMCs. Subjects who had been exposed to COVID-19, were actively infected with it, or had recovered from it provided the deeply sampled blood TCRbeta repertoires that made up the dataset. The repertoires were released in a freely available public database intended as a resource for research on the immune response to SARS-CoV-2. Samples were obtained from the ongoing ImmuneRACE study (first 160 participants) and from over 1,000 subjects provided by 6 global collaborators. The sample metadata nearly always contained a de-identified subject ID, COVID-19 status, age in years and sex. Where available, HLA class I and class II types were taken from metadata supplied by the sample provider and were not determined by assay-based typing. The full study reports these points: How much clinical and demographic metadata was included differed by source and by participant, and the metadata was provided uncurated.

Regarding this clone: The clone's antigen remains unknown. Base qualities were left out, and no much larger clone turns up one base away.

Inclusive of the bounding cysteine and phenylalanine, the CDR3 is 14 residues long. The kept DNA is CDR3 alone, 42 bases in frame from the first base. CDR1 and CDR2 (SGHNT, YYREEE) derive from the germline V gene (reference sequence). V loses 4 bases of germline sequence and J loses 2 bases, and the interval between the two ends is 10 bases. Collaborating institutions collected whole blood in K2EDTA tubes following their own protocols. Collaborator samples were shipped for TCRbeta analysis as frozen whole blood, isolated PBMCs, or DNA extracted from either sample type. TCRbeta CDR3 regions were amplified from genomic DNA using the immunoSEQ Assay, a bias-controlled multiplex PCR. The paper's data handling went like this. Within the assay, amplification of reference gene primers was used to estimate how many nucleated cells each sample contained. To quantify the absolute abundance of each unique TCRbeta CDR3 rearrangement, sequence reads were collapsed and filtered. For each sample, productive Simpson clonality was calculated by taking the square root of Simpson's diversity index across productive rearrangements. This is the immuneACCESS table as TCRdb keeps it, with only in-frame sequences that have V and J called. A part of the clones is gone; compared with another copy, unresolved V genes explain less than half, and the rest is unexplained. V, J and clone size are taken as reported in that table, and D and trimming were inferred from the DNA itself. The sample profile shows under 100,000 clones; roughly 78% of them were found once. Jointly, the top ten make up roughly a tenth of the sample.

Sequences were obtained from peripheral blood. Recombination joined TRBV5-4 with TRBJ1-3; the D gene is perhaps TRBD1, from 6 matching bases. The TCR originated in a man aged 60 to 75 with acute or convalescent COVID-19. The DNA sequence reads TGTGCCAGCAGCGCGACAGGTCCTGGAAACACCATATATTTT. The resulting protein is CASSATGPGNTIYF.